This record looks at one T cell receptor beta chain sequence and its context. The CDR3 is made up of 14 amino acids. V was shortened by 4 bases and J by 1 base, with 10 bases between the two germline ends. Looked up from germline, CDR1 is SGHTA and CDR2 is FQGNSA. These data are taken from a study of T cell changes during pregnancy in multiple sclerosis. Clones were read by immunoSEQ multiplex PCR, and TCRdb kept only the in-frame ones, dropping some. Here the sample spans about 59,000 clones, around 90% being singletons. The clonotype originates from a female donor in good health, enrolled as a control in a pregnancy study. The J gene is TRBJ1-1, the V gene TRBV7-2, with D unresolved. Sample: peripheral blood, taken in the third trimester of pregnancy. CDR3 sequence: CASSSGRENTEAFF. The CDR3 DNA is TGTGCCAGCAGCTCCGGACGGGAGAACACTGAAGCTTTCTTT. The variable domain in full, with the rest retrieved from reference TRBV7-2 and TRBJ1-1, is GAGVSQSPSNKVTEKGKDVELRCDPISGHTALYWYRQSLGQGLEFLIYFQGNSAPDKSGLPSDRFSAERTGGSVSTLTIQRTQQEDSAVYLCASSSGRENTEAFFGQGTRLTVV.